The TCR beta chain under discussion was sequenced for a study of T cells in Graves' hyperthyroidism and ophthalmopathy. Points from the study as a whole: A 13 V-J signature model discriminated ophthalmopathy versus stable hyperthyroidism.

For Graves' hyperthyroidism to be stable, ophthalmopathy could not progress within 18 months. Uncontrolled infections, other autoimmune diseases, pregnancy or lactation led to exclusion of patients. This clonotype was found a few times. The antigen is unknown. Researchers amplified the TCR beta CDR3 regions from RNA transcripts. HTBI primers drove first-round RT-PCR of the TCR CDR3. TCRdb itself ran the multiplex PCR reads through MiXCR, one entry per CDR3 protein. The sample includes approximately 700,000 distinct CDR3 sequences, roughly 15% of them seen just once. This CDR3 contains 15 residues. V lost 5 bases to trimming and J lost 3 bases, with 14 bases between them. CDR1 and CDR2 from the germline V gene are MDHEN and SYDVKM.

The rearrangement joins TRBV28 to TRBJ2-1; a weak D match, TRBD2 (5 bases). The sample taken for sequencing was blood. This sequence originates from a man aged 18 to 29 with Graves' hyperthyroidism. CDR3 in DNA: TGTGCCAGCAGTCCGAGTGGGAGTGTCTACAATGAGCAGTTCTTC. This gives the protein CASSPSGSVYNEQFF.